This record covers a single T cell receptor (beta chain). V trimming: 5 bases; J trimming: 3 bases; junction bases outside the gene matches: 9. CDR1 is LNHDA and CDR2 is SQIVND in the germline V gene (reference sequence). The CDR3 runs 16 residues. Per the study methods: Reference gene primer amplification gave estimated nucleated cell counts. Generated by immunoSEQ multiplex PCR, the TCRdb table keeps only in-frame clones and is missing some. That table gives V, J and clone size, and the DNA gave D and trimming. The data show some 200,000 clones, about nine tenths seen once. Across about two dozen US areas, participants ranged in age from roughly 18 to 95 years. This entry is derived from a study of blood T cell repertoires in COVID-19. Study details: Samples of COVID-19 (acute and convalescent) were obtained from the United States, Italy and Spain.

The chain employs TRBV19 and TRBJ2-1, with 8 bases matching TRBD2. This TCR was recovered from a woman aged 30 to 39 who had recovered from COVID-19. Sequenced material: PBMCs or T cells enriched from blood (not recorded which). Here the CDR3 reads CASSPLAGTVYNEQFF. CDR3 coding DNA: TGTGCCAGTAGTCCTTTAGCGGGGACGGTCTACAATGAGCAGTTCTTC. The variable domain in full, completed from reference TRBV19 and TRBJ2-1, reads DGGITQSPKYLFRKEGQNVTLSCEQNLNHDAMYWYRQDPGQGLRLIYYSQIVNDFQKGDIAEGYSVSREKKESFPLTVTSAQKNPTAFYLCASSPLAGTVYNEQFFGPGTRLTVL.